This T cell receptor (beta chain) was recovered during a study of spatial heterogeneity in lung cancer. The time point here: blood taken at disease recurrence. Without sorting, whole RNA was sequenced from tumor, nontumor lung or frozen PBMC. The length of the CDR3 is 15 residues. CDR1 is DFQATT, CDR2 SNEGSKA, per germline (reference sequence). V was clipped by 1 base and J by 1 base, with 14 bases between them. MiXCR, run by TCRdb on the 5' RACE reads, gives a single entry per CDR3 protein. Counted here are under 10,000 distinct CDR3 sequences, 3.5% to 4% occurring once; the ten biggest clones make up 15% to 20%. This clonotype was recorded at least ten times. This beta chain was picked up by a library intended for alpha chains and is off target, so its count carries little meaning.

The sequence was collected from a female donor with early-stage non-small cell lung cancer. V and J are TRBV20-1 and TRBJ2-7; TRBD1 might be the D (6 bases). Sample: PBMCs, taken at recurrence. CDR3 in DNA: TGCAGTGCTAGAGCGTTGACAGGCGAATCCTACGAGCAGTACTTC. Translated: CSARALTGESYEQYF.